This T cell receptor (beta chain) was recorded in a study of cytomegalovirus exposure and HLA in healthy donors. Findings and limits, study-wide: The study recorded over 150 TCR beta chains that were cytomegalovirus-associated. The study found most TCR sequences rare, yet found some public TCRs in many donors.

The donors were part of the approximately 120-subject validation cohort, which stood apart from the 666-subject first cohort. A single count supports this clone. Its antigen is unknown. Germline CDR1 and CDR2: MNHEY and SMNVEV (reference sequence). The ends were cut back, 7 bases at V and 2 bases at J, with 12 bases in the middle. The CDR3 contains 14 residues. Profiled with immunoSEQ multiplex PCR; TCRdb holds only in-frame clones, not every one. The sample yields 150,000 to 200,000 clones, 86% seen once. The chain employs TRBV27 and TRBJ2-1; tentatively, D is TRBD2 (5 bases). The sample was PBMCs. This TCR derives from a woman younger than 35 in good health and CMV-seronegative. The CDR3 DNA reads TGTGCCAGCATCGGTAAGGGAGCCTACAATGAGCAGTTCTTC. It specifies CASIGKGAYNEQFF.